This T cell receptor beta chain was identified in a study of blood T cell repertoires in COVID-19. Background on the study: There were acute and convalescent COVID-19 samples, and they came from the United States, Italy and Spain. In each case, the material was cDNA or gDNA derived from T cells, B-cell-depleted T cells, or PBMCs.

This clone showed up just a few times. Authors' data handling: Reference gene primer amplification gave estimated nucleated cell counts. Sequencing used immunoSEQ multiplex PCR; TCRdb keeps in-frame clones, though not all of them. D and trimming come from the DNA, and the V and J calls and clone size come from that table. The table has 150,000 to 200,000 clones, around 89% seen once; the top ten hold 1.5% to 2%. This clonotype originated in a young man who had recovered from COVID-19. Sequenced input: peripheral blood.

The chain's CDR3 is CASRGSWAFF. The DNA for the CDR3 is TGCGCCAGCAGGGGCAGCTGGGCTTTCTTT. The V and J genes are TRBV10-1 and TRBJ1-1; D remains ambiguous. Trimming took 6 bases from V and 11 from J, leaving 10 bases between them. Germline CDR1 is WNHNN and CDR2 is SYGVQD (reference sequence). The CDR3 runs 10 residues.